These 26 T cell receptor beta chains originate from one sample sequenced in a study of cytomegalovirus exposure and HLA in healthy donors. The PCR employed 60 Vbeta primers together with 13 Jbeta primers. Generated by immunoSEQ multiplex PCR, the TCRdb table keeps only in-frame clones and is missing some. Of some 85,000 clones listed, approximately 84% are singletons. Sequences were obtained from PBMCs. The receptors were gathered from a man between 18 and 29 years old in good health and CMV-seronegative.

CDR3 sequence: CASRSVLYGYTF. The CDR3, as DNA: TGTGCCAGCCGGTCGGTCTTATATGGCTACACCTTC. The V call is TRBV27, the J call TRBJ1-2; D remains unclear. V was cut by 8 bases and J by 5 bases, with 12 bases left in between. Germline V gene data show CDR1 as MNHEY and CDR2 as SMNVEV (reference sequence). The CDR3 totals 12 residues.

V usage is TRBV15 and J usage is TRBJ2-3, with 11 nucleotides matching TRBD2. V dropped 0 bases and J dropped 0; count of bases not matched to a gene: 5. Germline V CDR1 and CDR2: LNHNV, YYDKDF (reference sequence). The CDR3 totals 18 residues. The CDR3 here is CATSRDVTSGTSTDTQYF. The CDR3 DNA follows: TGTGCCACCAGCAGAGACGTGACTAGCGGGACTAGCACAGATACGCAGTATTTT.

This clone was recorded only once. The chain carries TRBV18 and TRBJ1-2; 9 bases map to TRBD1. From germline, CDR1 is KGHSH and CDR2 LQKENI. The CDR3 spans 14 residues. V lost 3 bases and J lost 6; bases outside the gene matches: 5. The CDR3: CASSPRDRAHGYTF. The CDR3 DNA reads as TGTGCCAGCTCACCCCGGGACAGGGCCCATGGCTACACCTTC.

This chain joins TRBV28 and TRBJ2-1, with TRBD2 matching over 8 bases. CDR1 and CDR2 (germline): MDHEN, SYDVKM. With V trimmed by 7 bases and J by 0 bases, 11 bases remained unmatched. This CDR3 contains 17 residues. CDR3 sequence: CASTWVSGASSYNEQFF. For the CDR3, the DNA is TGTGCCAGCACCTGGGTTAGCGGGGCAAGCTCCTACAATGAGCAGTTCTTC.

The chain employs TRBV18 and TRBJ1-1; possible D gene TRBD1, 6 bases. Germline assignment: CDR1 KGHSH and CDR2 LQKENI. Trimming shortened V by 4 bases and J by 1 base, and 16 bases separated the two germline ends. The CDR3 length is 16 residues. This CDR3 reads CASSRLQGLGNTEAFF. The CDR3 coding sequence is TGTGCCAGCTCACGCCTACAGGGCTTGGGGAACACTGAAGCTTTCTTT.

V and J are TRBV7-2 and TRBJ2-7; 16 bases map to TRBD2. Per germline, CDR1 SGHTA and CDR2 FQGNSA. Trimming removed 5 bases from V and 3 bases from J; junction bases left unmatched: 7. The length of the CDR3 is 17 residues. This chain's CDR3 is CASSRGLAGGLYYEQYF. The CDR3 DNA reads TGTGCCAGCAGCCGGGGACTAGCGGGAGGGCTTTACTACGAGCAGTACTTC.

The chain employs TRBV2 and TRBJ2-3; D possibly corresponds to TRBD2 (5 bases). Germline CDR1 is SNHLY and CDR2 is FYNNEI. Trimming took off 8 bases at V and 0 bases at J, with 18 bases between the two ends. The CDR3 runs to 16 residues. The DNA of the CDR3 is TGTGCCAGCTGGAACCGGATTAGCGAGAGCACAGATACGCAGTATTTT. As protein: CASWNRISESTDTQYF.

The chain uses TRBV5-1 and TRBJ1-2; tentative D call: TRBD1 (6 bases). The germline V gene has CDR1 SGHRS and CDR2 YFSETQ. The V and J ends lost 0 bases and 4 bases respectively, with 19 bases between them. This CDR3 comprises 17 residues. CDR3 in DNA: TGCGCCAGCAGCTTGGGTCTATTACAGGGTATGAGCTATGGCTACACCTTC. This translates into CASSLGLLQGMSYGYTF.

The V call is TRBV7-2, the J call TRBJ2-6; no clear D gene. Germline V gives CDR1 SGHTA, CDR2 FQGNSA. Between the trimmed V and J ends, which lost 5 bases and 3 bases, there was a span of 14 bases. This CDR3 spans 16 amino acids. CDR3 DNA sequence: TGTGCCAGCAGCGAGACCATGGGCCGTGGGGCCAACGTCCTGACTTTC. It translates to CASSETMGRGANVLTF.

This CDR3 is CATSRGIGTGGAYTF. CDR3 nucleotide sequence: TGTGCCACCAGCAGAGGAATAGGGACAGGGGGCGCCTACACCTTC. This chain links TRBV15 with TRBJ1-2; 12 bases align to TRBD1. This CDR3 region has 15 residues. Germline V lookup: CDR1 LNHNV, CDR2 YYDKDF (reference sequence). The V gene end was trimmed by 1 base and the J gene end by 10 bases; junction bases not matched to a gene: 7.

J is TRBJ2-1 and V is TRBV5-4; 7 nucleotides agree with TRBD1. CDR1 and CDR2 from the germline V gene are SGHNT and YYREEE (reference sequence). This CDR3 contains 15 residues. Unmatched junction bases numbered 3, after V lost 0 bases and J lost 3 bases. CDR3 DNA sequence: TGTGCCAGCAGCTTGGAGGGGGCCGGCTACAATGAGCAGTTCTTC. Translated: CASSLEGAGYNEQFF.

The DNA for the CDR3 is TGTGCCAGCAGCTCCCTCTGGACAGGGACCACCGGGGAGCTGTTTTTT. Its translation is CASSSLWTGTTGELFF. V is TRBV7-8 and J is TRBJ2-2, with 8 bases identical to TRBD1. The V gene's germline CDR1 is SGHVS and CDR2 FQNEAQ. V lost 4 bases to trimming and J lost 4 bases; unmatched junction nucleotides: 8. The CDR3 spans 16 residues.

The chain has TRBV28 and TRBJ1-2; 7 bases agree with TRBD1. The CDR3 loop spans 13 amino acids. CDR1 and CDR2 from the germline V gene are MDHEN and SYDVKM. DNA of the CDR3: TGTGCTGCCCCCCCGGGGACAGTCTATGGCTACACCTTC. This encodes CAAPPGTVYGYTF.

The chain uses TRBV28 and TRBJ1-1; D may be TRBD1 (6 bases). V was cut by 6 bases and J by 5 bases, with 16 bases left in between. This CDR3 spans 14 amino acids. Germline V gene sequence: CDR1 MDHEN, CDR2 SYDVKM. Here the CDR3 reads CASRNREGGTEAFF. As DNA, the CDR3 is TGTGCCAGCAGGAACAGGGAGGGTGGTACTGAAGCTTTCTTT. The full variable domain, its missing parts supplied by reference TRBV28 and TRBJ1-1, is DVKVTQSSRYLVKRTGEKVFLECVQDMDHENMFWYRQDPGLGLRLIYFSYDVKMKEKGDIPEGYSVSREKKERFSLILESASTNQTSMYLCASRNREGGTEAFFGQGTRLTVV.

This chain connects TRBV18 to TRBJ1-6, with 7 bases identical to TRBD1. Trimming removed 3 bases from V and 7 bases from J; junction bases left unmatched: 9. Germline CDR1 is KGHSH and CDR2 is LQKENI. The CDR3 loop spans 16 amino acids. DNA of the CDR3: TGTGCCAGCTCACCCTCAATAACAGGGGACAATTCACCCCTCCACTTT. This translates into CASSPSITGDNSPLHF.

This chain joins TRBV2 and TRBJ1-4, with TRBD1 identical over 10 bases. Germline lookup yields CDR1 SNHLY and CDR2 FYNNEI. This CDR3 is 16 amino acids long. With 7 bases clipped from V and 8 bases from J, the junction kept 13 bases outside the gene matches. The CDR3 region is CASNKAGDRGFEKLFF. CDR3 nucleotide sequence: TGTGCCAGCAACAAGGCGGGGGACAGGGGTTTCGAAAAACTGTTTTTT.

The chain uses TRBV6-6 and TRBJ1-1, with D perhaps matching TRBD1 (5 bases). Looked up from germline, CDR1 is MNHNY and CDR2 is SVGAGI (reference sequence). With 4 bases removed from V and 0 bases from J, the gap between germline ends came to 9 bases. This CDR3 comprises 14 residues. CDR3 sequence reads: CASSFGGMNTEAFF. Here the CDR3 DNA reads TGTGCCAGCAGTTTCGGGGGGATGAACACTGAAGCTTTCTTT.

V usage is TRBV12-2 and J usage is TRBJ1-2; TRBD1 is taken as the D call from the table, unchecked against the DNA. TRBV12-2 is a pseudogene segment. This CDR3 region has 15 residues. The CDR3 sequence is CASRPIRTGWGGYTF. The CDR3, as DNA: TGTGCAAGTCGCCCCATTAGAACAGGGTGGGGTGGCTACACCTTC.

The V and J genes are TRBV19 and TRBJ1-5, with 9 bases fitting TRBD1. Germline CDR1 reads LNHDA; CDR2 reads SQIVND (reference sequence). The CDR3 covers 16 residues. V trimming: 6 bases; J trimming: 7 bases; junction bases outside the gene matches: 13. The CDR3 DNA reads as TGTGCCAGTAGGGCTACAACAGGGGGCGCAGGACAGCCCCAGCATTTT. Amino acid sequence: CASRATTGGAGQPQHF.

V is TRBV5-1 and J is TRBJ2-2; 10 nucleotides align to TRBD2. This CDR3 spans 16 amino acids. Germline CDR1 reads SGHRS; CDR2 reads YFSETQ. V gave up 2 bases and J gave up 4 bases; unmatched junction bases: 5. This chain's CDR3 is CASSFQSGRGTGELFF. The CDR3 bases are TGCGCCAGCAGCTTTCAAAGCGGGAGGGGCACCGGGGAGCTGTTTTTT.

V gene TRBV5-1 combines with J gene TRBJ2-1; 8 bases match TRBD1. Germline CDR1 and CDR2: SGHRS and YFSETQ. Trimming cost V 4 bases and J 5 bases; bases outside gene matches: 5. CDR3 length equals 14 residues. CDR3 DNA: TGCGCCAGCAGCGGCGGGACAGGCCACAATGAGCAGTTCTTC. Translation gives CASSGGTGHNEQFF.

This chain connects TRBV6-5 to TRBJ1-1, with D perhaps TRBD1 (5 bases). Germline V lookup: CDR1 MNHEY, CDR2 SVGAGI. The V gene lost 4 bases and the J gene lost 5 bases, with 14 bases spanning the gap. The CDR3 is 14 amino acids. Written as DNA, the CDR3 is TGTGCCAGCAGTTTAAGGGGTTCCGGTACTGAAGCTTTCTTT. This gives the protein CASSLRGSGTEAFF.

This clone was counted once. This chain links TRBV7-8 with TRBJ2-1, with TRBD2 matching 8 bases. CDR1 is SGHVS, CDR2 FQNEAQ, per germline. V shed 4 bases, J shed 4 bases, and the junction held 9 bases outside the gene matches. The CDR3 loop spans 16 amino acids. This CDR3 reads CASSWGGVAGYNEQFF. The CDR3 DNA reads TGTGCCAGCAGCTGGGGCGGGGTAGCGGGGTACAATGAGCAGTTCTTC.

This chain joins TRBV7-9 and TRBJ2-7; D is unresolved. Looked up from germline, CDR1 is SEHNR and CDR2 is FQNEAQ (reference sequence). The V gene lost 1 base and the J gene lost 6 bases, with 13 bases spanning the gap. This CDR3 has 14 residues. Here the CDR3 DNA reads TGTGCCAGCAGCTTAGACCCCGGGTGGAGCGAGCAGTACTTC. Translated: CASSLDPGWSEQYF.

The chain has TRBV5-1 and TRBJ2-1; 8 positions match TRBD1. CDR1 is SGHRS, CDR2 YFSETQ, per germline. V trimming: 3 bases; J trimming: 5 bases; junction bases outside the gene matches: 13. The CDR3 length is 17 residues. For the CDR3, the DNA is TGCGCCAGCAGCTCTAACTTAGGGACAGGTAGGAACAATGAGCAGTTCTTC. It yields the protein CASSSNLGTGRNNEQFF.

The chain is built from TRBV29-1 and TRBJ2-5; 9 positions match TRBD2. The closer fit of TRBJ2-7 to the DNA end suggests the J call may be wrong. The CDR3 totals 13 residues. Germline V gives CDR1 SQVTM, CDR2 ANQGSEA. CDR3 residues: CSVEREEPYEQYF. CDR3 bases: TGCAGCGTCGAGCGGGAGGAACCCTACGAGCAGTACTTC.